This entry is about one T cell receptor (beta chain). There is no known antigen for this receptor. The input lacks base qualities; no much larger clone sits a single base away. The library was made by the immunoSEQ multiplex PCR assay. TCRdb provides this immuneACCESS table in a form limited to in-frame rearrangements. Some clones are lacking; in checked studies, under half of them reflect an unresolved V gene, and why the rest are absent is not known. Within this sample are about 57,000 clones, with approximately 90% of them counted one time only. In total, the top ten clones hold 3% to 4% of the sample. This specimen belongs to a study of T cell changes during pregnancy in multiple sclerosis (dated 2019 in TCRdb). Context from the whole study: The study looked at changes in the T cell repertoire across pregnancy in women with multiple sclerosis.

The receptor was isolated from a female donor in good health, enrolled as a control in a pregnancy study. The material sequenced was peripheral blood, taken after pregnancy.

The DNA is TGTGCCAGCAGCTCACAGGGGGGCACTGAAGCTTTCTTT. Its protein reads: CASSSQGGTEAFF. The V and J genes are TRBV7-3 and TRBJ1-1, and TRBD1 matches 8 of the central bases. As encoded in the germline V gene, CDR1 is SGHTA while CDR2 is FQGTGA. Inclusive of the bounding cysteine and phenylalanine, the CDR3 is 13 residues long. Of the read, only the CDR3 DNA is kept; its 39 bases are in frame from base 1. V ends up 4 bases short and J 4 bases short, with an unmatched junction base count of 2.